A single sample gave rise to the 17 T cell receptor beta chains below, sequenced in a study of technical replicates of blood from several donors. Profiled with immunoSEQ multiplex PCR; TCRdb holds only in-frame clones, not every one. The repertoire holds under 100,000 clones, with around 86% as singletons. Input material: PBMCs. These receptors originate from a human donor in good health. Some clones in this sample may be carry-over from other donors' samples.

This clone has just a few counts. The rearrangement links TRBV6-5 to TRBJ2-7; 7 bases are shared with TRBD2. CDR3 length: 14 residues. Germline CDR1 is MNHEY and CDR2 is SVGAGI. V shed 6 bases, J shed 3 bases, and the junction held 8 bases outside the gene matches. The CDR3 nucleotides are TGTGCCAGCAGCTTAGGCGGGGGTAACTACGAGCAGTACTTC. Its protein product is CASSLGGGNYEQYF.

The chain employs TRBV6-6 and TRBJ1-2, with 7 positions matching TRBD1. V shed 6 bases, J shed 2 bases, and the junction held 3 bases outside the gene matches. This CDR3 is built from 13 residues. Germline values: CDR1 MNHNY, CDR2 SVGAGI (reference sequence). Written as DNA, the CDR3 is TGTGCCAGCAGATCGGGACAGAACTATGGCTACACCTTC. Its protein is CASRSGQNYGYTF.

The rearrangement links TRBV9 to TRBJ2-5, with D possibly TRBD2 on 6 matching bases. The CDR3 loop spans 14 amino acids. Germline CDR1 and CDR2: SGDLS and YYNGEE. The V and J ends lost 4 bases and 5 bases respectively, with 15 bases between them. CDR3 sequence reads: CASSSRRGQETQYF. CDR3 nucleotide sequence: TGTGCCAGCAGCTCTAGGAGGGGTCAGGAGACCCAGTACTTC.

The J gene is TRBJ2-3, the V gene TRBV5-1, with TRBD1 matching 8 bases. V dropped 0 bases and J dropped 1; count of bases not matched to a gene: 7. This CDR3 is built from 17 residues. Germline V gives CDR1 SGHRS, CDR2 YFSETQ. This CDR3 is CASSLAGQDRGTDTQYF. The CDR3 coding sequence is TGCGCCAGCAGCTTGGCCGGCCAGGACAGGGGCACAGATACGCAGTATTTT.

For the CDR3, the DNA is TGTGCCAGCAAAGCGGGGGGGTTTTACAATGAGCAGTTCTTC. It encodes CASKAGGFYNEQFF. The J gene is TRBJ2-1, the V gene TRBV2; TRBD2 matches 10 bases. Germline CDR1 reads SNHLY; CDR2 reads FYNNEI. Trimming at V came to 7 bases and at J to 4 bases, leaving 4 bases not matched to a gene. There are 14 residues in the CDR3. The variable domain in full, with the rest retrieved from reference TRBV2 and TRBJ2-1, is EPEVTQTPSHQVTQMGQEVILRCVPISNHLYFYWYRQILGQKVEFLVSFYNNEISEKSEIFDDQFSVERPDGSNFTLKIRSTKLEDSAMYFCASKAGGFYNEQFFGPGTRLTVL.

The CDR3 coding sequence is TGCGCCAGCAGCCTGGAGGGAGGGGGACTTGAAGCTTTCTTT. It yields the protein CASSLEGGGLEAFF. The genes are TRBV4-3 and TRBJ1-1; tentative D call: TRBD1 (6 bases). V lost 4 bases, J lost 7 bases, and 16 bases lay in between. This CDR3 is built from 14 residues. The germline CDR1 and CDR2 sequences are LGHNA and YSLEER.

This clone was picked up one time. For the CDR3, the DNA is TGTGCCTGGAGCGACAGGGACAAGCAGTACTTC. Translated, it gives CAWSDRDKQYF. The genes are TRBV30 and TRBJ2-7, with 7 bases that match TRBD1. The CDR3 has 11 residues. V shed 3 bases, J shed 8 bases, and the junction held 4 bases outside the gene matches. In germline, CDR1 is GTSNPN, CDR2 SVGIG (reference sequence).

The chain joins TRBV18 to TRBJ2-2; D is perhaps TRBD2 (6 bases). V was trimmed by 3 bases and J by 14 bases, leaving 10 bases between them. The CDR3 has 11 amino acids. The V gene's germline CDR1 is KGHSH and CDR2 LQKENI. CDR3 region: CASSPAEGLFF. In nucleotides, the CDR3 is TGTGCCAGCTCACCGGCGGAGGGACTGTTTTTT. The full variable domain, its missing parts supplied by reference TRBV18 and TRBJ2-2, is NAGVMQNPRHLVRRRGQEARLRCSPMKGHSHVYWYRQLPEEGLKFMVYLQKENIIDESGMPKERFSAEFPKEGPSILRIQQVVRGDSAAYFCASSPAEGLFFGEGSRLTVL.

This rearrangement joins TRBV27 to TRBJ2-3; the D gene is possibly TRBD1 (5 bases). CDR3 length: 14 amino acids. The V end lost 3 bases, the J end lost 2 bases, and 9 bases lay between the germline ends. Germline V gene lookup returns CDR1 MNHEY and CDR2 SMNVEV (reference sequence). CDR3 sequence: CASSLGQNTDTQYF. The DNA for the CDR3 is TGTGCCAGCAGTTTGGGGCAGAACACAGATACGCAGTATTTT.

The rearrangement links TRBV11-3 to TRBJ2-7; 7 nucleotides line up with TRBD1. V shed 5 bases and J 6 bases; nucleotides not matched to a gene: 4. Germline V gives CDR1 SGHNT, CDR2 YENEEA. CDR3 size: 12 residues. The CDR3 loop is CASSQRQGEQYF. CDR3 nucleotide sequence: TGTGCCAGCAGCCAAAGACAGGGCGAGCAGTACTTC.

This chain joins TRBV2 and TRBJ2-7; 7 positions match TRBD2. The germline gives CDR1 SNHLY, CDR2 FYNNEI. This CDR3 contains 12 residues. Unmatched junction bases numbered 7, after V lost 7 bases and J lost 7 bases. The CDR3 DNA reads TGTGCCAGCACCCTCGGGGGGTGGGAGCAGTACTTC. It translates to CASTLGGWEQYF. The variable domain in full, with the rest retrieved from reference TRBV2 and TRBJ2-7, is EPEVTQTPSHQVTQMGQEVILRCVPISNHLYFYWYRQILGQKVEFLVSFYNNEISEKSEIFDDQFSVERPDGSNFTLKIRSTKLEDSAMYFCASTLGGWEQYFGPGTRLTVT.

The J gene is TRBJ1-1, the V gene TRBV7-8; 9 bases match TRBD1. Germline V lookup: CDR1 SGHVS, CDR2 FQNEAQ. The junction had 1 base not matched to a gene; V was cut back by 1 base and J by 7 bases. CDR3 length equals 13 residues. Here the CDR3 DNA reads TGTGCCAGCAGCTTAGACAGGGGGCGTGAAGCTTTCTTT. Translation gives CASSLDRGREAFF.

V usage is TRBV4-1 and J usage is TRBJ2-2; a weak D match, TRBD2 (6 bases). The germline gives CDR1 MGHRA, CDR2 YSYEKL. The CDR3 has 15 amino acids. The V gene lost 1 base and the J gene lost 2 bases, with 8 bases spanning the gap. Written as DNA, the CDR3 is TGCGCCAGCAGCCAAGCACTAGCAAACACCGGGGAGCTGTTTTTT. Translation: CASSQALANTGELFF.

The CDR3 is CASKHQGQGANQPQHF. For the CDR3, the DNA is TGTGCCAGTAAACACCAAGGACAGGGGGCGAATCAGCCCCAGCATTTT. This chain uses TRBV19 with TRBJ1-5; 11 bases are a match to TRBD1. J was trimmed by 4 bases and V by 7 bases; bases with no gene match: 9. The germline gives CDR1 LNHDA, CDR2 SQIVND (reference sequence). The CDR3 length is 16 residues.

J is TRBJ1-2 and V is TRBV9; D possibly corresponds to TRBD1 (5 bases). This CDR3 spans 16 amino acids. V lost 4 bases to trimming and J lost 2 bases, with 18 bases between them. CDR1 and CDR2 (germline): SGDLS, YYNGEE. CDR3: CASSSLVGATNYGYTF. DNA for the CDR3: TGTGCCAGCAGCAGCCTCGTTGGGGCGACCAACTATGGCTACACCTTC.

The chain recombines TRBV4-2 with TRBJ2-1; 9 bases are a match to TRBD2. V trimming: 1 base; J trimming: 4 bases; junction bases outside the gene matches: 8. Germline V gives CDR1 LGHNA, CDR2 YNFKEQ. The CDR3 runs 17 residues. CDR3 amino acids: CASSQGSLAGTYNEQFF. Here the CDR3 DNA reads TGTGCCAGCAGCCAAGGGTCCCTAGCGGGAACTTACAATGAGCAGTTCTTC.

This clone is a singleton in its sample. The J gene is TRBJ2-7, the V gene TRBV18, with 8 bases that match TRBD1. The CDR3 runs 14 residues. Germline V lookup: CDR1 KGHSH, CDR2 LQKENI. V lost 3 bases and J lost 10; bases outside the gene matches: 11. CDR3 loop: CASSPGKDRALQYF. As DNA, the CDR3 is TGTGCCAGCTCACCTGGGAAGGACAGGGCCCTCCAGTACTTC.